A single sample is the source of the 27 T cell receptor beta chains below, sequenced in a study of cytomegalovirus exposure and HLA in healthy donors. Use of 60 Vbeta and 13 Jbeta primers characterized the PCR. Sequencing was performed with immunoSEQ multiplex PCR; in TCRdb, only in-frame clones are kept and a portion is missing. Seen here are more than 150,000 clones, around 80% observed once, and the top ten hold around 1.2%. Source material: PBMCs. These receptors came from a girl aged 2 to 10 in good health and CMV-seropositive.

The chain employs TRBV5-1 and TRBJ2-1, with 7 positions matching TRBD2. The germline CDR1 and CDR2 sequences are SGHRS and YFSETQ. V lost 2 bases, J lost 0 bases, and 5 bases stayed unmatched. The CDR3 is 16 amino acids. Here the CDR3 reads CASSFYRLASYNEQFF. The CDR3 nucleotides read TGCGCCAGCAGCTTCTATAGACTAGCCTCCTACAATGAGCAGTTCTTC.

The gene calls are TRBV7-9 and TRBJ2-3, with TRBD2 identical over 9 bases. Germline assignment: CDR1 SEHNR and CDR2 FQNEAQ (reference sequence). CDR3 length: 16 amino acids. Germline trimming cut 5 bases from V and 4 bases from J; bases unmatched to any gene: 10. CDR3 nucleotide sequence: TGTGCCAGCAGCCCTAGGAGCGGGAGGAACGCAGATACGCAGTATTTT. This translates into CASSPRSGRNADTQYF.

J is TRBJ2-1 and V is TRBV4-2; 10 nucleotides align to TRBD2. J was trimmed by 1 base and V by 0 bases; bases with no gene match: 3. Germline V gene sequence: CDR1 LGHNA, CDR2 YNFKEQ. The CDR3 spans 17 residues. The CDR3 nucleotides are TGTGCCAGCAGCCAAGATAAGCGGGAGGGGTCCTACAATGAGCAGTTCTTC. Translated: CASSQDKREGSYNEQFF.

V usage is TRBV9 and J usage is TRBJ2-1; 10 positions match TRBD1. With V trimmed by 4 bases and J by 3 bases, 4 bases remained unmatched. The CDR3 covers 15 residues. Looked up from germline, CDR1 is SGDLS and CDR2 is YYNGEE. CDR3 nucleotide sequence: TGTGCCAGCAGCCTGGGACAGGGGCTCTACAATGAGCAGTTCTTC. Protein: CASSLGQGLYNEQFF.

This chain joins TRBV5-1 and TRBJ2-4; 9 bases match TRBD1. CDR1 SGHRS and CDR2 YFSETQ come from the germline V gene. The CDR3 consists of 12 residues. Trimming at V came to 3 bases and at J to 15 bases, leaving 7 bases not matched to a gene. The CDR3 loop is CASSWGQGLRYF. Written as DNA, the CDR3 is TGCGCCAGCAGCTGGGGACAGGGCTTGAGGTACTTC.

This clone was detected many times. The genes are TRBV5-5 and TRBJ2-7; 8 nucleotides agree with TRBD1. CDR3 length equals 13 residues. The germline gives CDR1 SGHKS, CDR2 YYEKEE (reference sequence). V trimming: 2 bases; J trimming: 6 bases; junction bases outside the gene matches: 4. The CDR3 region is CASSFQGAGEQYF. CDR3 nucleotides: TGTGCCAGCAGCTTTCAGGGGGCTGGCGAGCAGTACTTC.

This chain connects TRBV5-1 to TRBJ2-2, with 10 bases that match TRBD1. The V segment lost 8 bases and the J segment 6 bases; nucleotides outside the gene matches: 1. Germline-derived CDR1 and CDR2 are SGHRS and YFSETQ. This CDR3 is 12 amino acids long. The CDR3 DNA follows: TGCGCCAGTGGACAGGGGGCCGGGGAGCTGTTTTTT. This codes for CASGQGAGELFF. Looking up the rest from reference TRBV5-1 and TRBJ2-2 gives the full variable domain: KAGVTQTPRYLIKTRGQQVTLSCSPISGHRSVSWYQQTPGQGLQFLFEYFSETQRNKGNFPGRFSGRQFSNSRSEMNVSTLELGDSALYLCASGQGAGELFFGEGSRLTVL.

This clone was observed a few times. This chain links TRBV5-6 with TRBJ1-4; 7 nucleotides line up with TRBD1. The CDR3 is 14 amino acids. CDR1 is SGHDT, CDR2 YYEEEE, per germline. V gave up 4 bases and J gave up 3 bases; unmatched junction bases: 3. The CDR3 nucleotides read TGTGCCAGCAGCGCGGGACAGTCTAATGAAAAACTGTTTTTT. It is translated as CASSAGQSNEKLFF.

This clone was seen only a few times. V and J are TRBV11-3 and TRBJ1-1; 9 nucleotides line up with TRBD1. Germline V CDR1 and CDR2: SGHNT, YENEEA. V trimming: 9 bases; J trimming: 2 bases; junction bases outside the gene matches: 4. The CDR3 covers 13 residues. CDR3: CASGQGTNTEAFF. The CDR3 nucleotides are TGTGCCAGTGGACAGGGGACAAACACTGAAGCTTTCTTT.

The chain couples TRBV27 to TRBJ2-3, with 12 bases fitting TRBD1. V shed 3 bases, J shed 5 bases, and the junction held 3 bases outside the gene matches. This CDR3 is built from 15 residues. CDR1 and CDR2 (germline): MNHEY, SMNVEV (reference sequence). The DNA of the CDR3 is TGTGCCAGCAGTTTTGGGGACAGGGGGCAAGATACGCAGTATTTT. Translating gives CASSFGDRGQDTQYF.

The genes are TRBV11-2 and TRBJ2-3; weak D call: TRBD2 (5 bases). The length of the CDR3 is 17 residues. Trimming removed 4 bases at V and 1 base at J, with 18 bases between. Germline V CDR1 and CDR2: SGHAT, FQNNGV. The CDR3 sequence is CASSSRSGPGGTDTQYF. As DNA, the CDR3 is TGTGCCAGCAGCTCGAGAAGCGGCCCCGGGGGCACAGATACGCAGTATTTT.

This rearrangement joins TRBV2 to TRBJ2-1; D call uncertain. Trimming shortened V by 5 bases and J by 6 bases, and 5 bases separated the two germline ends. CDR1 is SNHLY and CDR2 is FYNNEI in the germline V gene. CDR3 length: 11 amino acids. In DNA, the CDR3 is TGTGCCAGCAGTATAGTCAATGAGCAGTTCTTC. It specifies CASSIVNEQFF.

This chain uses TRBV4-1 with TRBJ2-7, with 9 bases lining up with TRBD1. Germline loops: CDR1 MGHRA, CDR2 YSYEKL. The V segment lost 4 bases and the J segment 5 bases; nucleotides outside the gene matches: 9. CDR3 size: 15 residues. The CDR3 spells CASSRDRGDGDEQYF. The CDR3 DNA reads TGCGCCAGCAGCCGCGACAGGGGGGATGGGGACGAGCAGTACTTC.

The chain has TRBV7-9 and TRBJ2-5; 8 bases match TRBD2. The J call is uncertain, as TRBJ2-7 better fits the DNA end. Germline V gives CDR1 SEHNR, CDR2 FQNEAQ (reference sequence). CDR3 length equals 13 residues. The CDR3 DNA is TGTGCCAGCAGCTTAACTAGCGGCTACGAGCAGTACTTC. Translated: CASSLTSGYEQYF.

The rearrangement links TRBV4-2 to TRBJ2-1; TRBD2 aligns across 13 bases. V dropped 6 bases and J dropped 5; count of bases not matched to a gene: 4. Germline values: CDR1 LGHNA, CDR2 YNFKEQ. The CDR3 consists of 15 residues. This CDR3 reads CASREGTSGDNEQFF. The CDR3 DNA is TGTGCCAGCAGGGAGGGGACTAGCGGGGACAATGAGCAGTTCTTC.

The rearrangement links TRBV5-6 to TRBJ1-3; D is possibly TRBD1 (5 bases). This CDR3 is 16 amino acids long. The germline V gene encodes CDR1 SGHDT and CDR2 YYEEEE. Trimming pared 4 bases from V and 0 bases from J, leaving 14 bases between. The CDR3 nucleotides are TGTGCCAGCAGCCCTCTACAGGTACCCTCTGGAAACACCATATATTTT. Its translation is CASSPLQVPSGNTIYF.

This clone was observed once. The chain carries TRBV28 and TRBJ2-3; D not certain. V lost 2 bases to trimming and J lost 6 bases, with 6 bases between them. This CDR3 is built from 12 residues. Germline lookup yields CDR1 MDHEN and CDR2 SYDVKM. Here the CDR3 reads CASSLEADTQYF. The CDR3, as DNA: TGTGCCAGCAGTTTAGAAGCCGATACGCAGTATTTT.

This clone was seen just once. This rearrangement joins TRBV6-5 to TRBJ2-1; the match to TRBD1 covers 8 bases. The CDR3 runs to 15 residues. CDR1 is MNHEY, CDR2 SVGAGI, per germline. Germline trimming cut 8 bases from V and 0 bases from J; bases unmatched to any gene: 6. The CDR3 loop is CASGQDRDSYNEQFF. CDR3 DNA: TGTGCCAGCGGCCAGGACAGGGACTCCTACAATGAGCAGTTCTTC.

CDR3 coding DNA: TGCGCCAGCAGCCCACCCGGGGGATGGGAAAAACTGTTTTTT. Translated, it gives CASSPPGGWEKLFF. V gene TRBV4-1 combines with J gene TRBJ1-4; TRBD1 might be the D (5 bases). Germline V gene sequence: CDR1 MGHRA, CDR2 YSYEKL. The CDR3 covers 14 residues. The germline V and J ends were trimmed by 4 bases and 8 bases, with 14 bases remaining between them.

The CDR3 here is CASSDRGGTEAFF. As DNA, the CDR3 is TGTGCCAGCAGCGACAGGGGAGGAACTGAAGCTTTCTTT. This rearrangement joins TRBV25-1 to TRBJ1-1; TRBD1 matches 8 bases. Germline CDR1 MGHDK, CDR2 SYGVNS. Germline trimming cut 6 bases from V and 5 bases from J; bases unmatched to any gene: 5. This CDR3 is built from 13 residues.

This clone was recorded many times. The rearrangement uses TRBV7-9 and TRBJ2-7, with 7 positions matching TRBD2. The CDR3 has 13 amino acids. Germline V gene data show CDR1 as SEHNR and CDR2 as FQNEAQ (reference sequence). V dropped 3 bases and J dropped 3; count of bases not matched to a gene: 2. DNA for the CDR3: TGTGCCAGCAGCTTGGGCGGGGGCTACGAGCAGTACTTC. This gives the protein CASSLGGGYEQYF.

CDR3 in DNA: TGTGCCAGCGGGGGGGACACAACCTCCTACAATGAGCAGTTCTTC. This translates into CASGGDTTSYNEQFF. The chain uses TRBV7-8 and TRBJ2-1; D is possibly TRBD2 (7 bases). The CDR3 loop spans 15 amino acids. Germline-derived CDR1 and CDR2 are SGHVS and FQNEAQ. Trimming took 8 bases from V and 0 from J, leaving 14 bases between them.

The V call is TRBV4-1, the J call TRBJ2-5; tentative D call: TRBD2 (5 bases). The ends were cut back, 0 bases at V and 1 base at J, with 9 bases in the middle. The CDR3 loop spans 15 amino acids. Germline V CDR1 and CDR2: MGHRA, YSYEKL. CDR3 protein: CASSQEGRSQETQYF. The CDR3 coding sequence is TGCGCCAGCAGCCAAGAGGGGAGATCCCAAGAGACCCAGTACTTC.

This rearrangement joins TRBV7-8 to TRBJ2-3; no definite D call. This CDR3 region has 9 residues. Trimming took off 11 bases at V and 7 bases at J, with 7 bases between the two ends. The germline CDR1 and CDR2 sequences are SGHVS and FQNEAQ. The CDR3 spells CASHNTQYF. The CDR3 DNA reads TGTGCCTCCCACAATACGCAGTATTTT.

The chain has TRBV6-5 and TRBJ2-7, with D maybe TRBD2 (5 bases). Trimming stripped 6 bases from V and 5 bases from J, with 17 bases between. The CDR3 has 14 residues. CDR1 is MNHEY, CDR2 SVGAGI, per germline. This CDR3 is CASRISGMSDEQYF. DNA of the CDR3: TGTGCCAGCAGAATTTCCGGGATGAGTGACGAGCAGTACTTC.

The gene calls are TRBV4-2 and TRBJ2-3, with 9 bases identical to TRBD1. The V segment lost 0 bases and the J segment 2 bases; nucleotides outside the gene matches: 15. CDR1 and CDR2 from the germline V gene are LGHNA and YNFKEQ. The CDR3 spans 20 residues. CDR3 residues: CASSQERLSGTGRDTDTQYF. CDR3 nucleotide sequence: TGTGCCAGCAGCCAAGAACGCCTATCCGGGACAGGGAGGGACACAGATACGCAGTATTTT.

The chain is built from TRBV30 and TRBJ2-3; 8 nucleotides line up with TRBD1. Germline-derived CDR1 and CDR2 are GTSNPN and SVGIG (reference sequence). The CDR3 runs to 16 residues. V trimming: 1 base; J trimming: 4 bases; junction bases outside the gene matches: 10. For the CDR3, the DNA is TGTGCCTGGAGTGGGGACAGGAACTTAGTGGCAGATACGCAGTATTTT. It is translated as CAWSGDRNLVADTQYF.